Listed below are T cell receptor beta chains from one sample, sequenced in a study of CD8+ T cells in alopecia areata. Clones were sequenced by immunoSEQ multiplex PCR, and TCRdb holds only the in-frame ones, with some missing. The table has over 150,000 clones, around 50% seen once. The sample comprised CD8+ T cells sorted from blood. The receptor source for this set is a human donor in good health. Both conserved end residues are part of each CDR3. A D gene is named only where the DNA matches it firmly. The listing skips clone size in some rows; elsewhere it reads once, few, many or a size class.

>-|TRBV14|TRBJ2-1|TRBD1
TGTGCCAGCAGCCAAGGGGACAGGGCGGTTCCCGACAATGAGCAGTTCTTC
CASSQGDRAVPDNEQFF
>-|TRBV9|TRBJ1-2|-
TGTGCCAGCAGCGTAGATGGACAGCCGCCTAATGGCTACACCTTC
CASSVDGQPPNGYTF
>few|TRBV27|TRBJ1-2|TRBD1
TGTGCCAGCAGGACAGGGTCTGGCTACACCTTC
CASRTGSGYTF
>-|TRBV4-1|TRBJ1-1|-
TGCGCCAGCAGCCAAGTACAGGCTAAGAACACTGAAGCTTTCTTT
CASSQVQAKNTEAFF
>-|TRBV2|TRBJ1-2|-
TGTGCCAGTAAAAGTACAGCGGACTATGGCTACACCTTC
CASKSTADYGYTF
>few|TRBV27|TRBJ2-3|-
TGTGCCAGCAGTTTAAAGGGACGGAGCACAGATACGCAGTATTTT
CASSLKGRSTDTQYF
>-|TRBV5-8|TRBJ1-5|-
TGTGCCAGCAGCATGCTACAGGGCCCAAGTCAGCCCCAGCATTTT
CASSMLQGPSQPQHF
>-|TRBV27|TRBJ1-1|-
TGTGCCAGCAGTTTGTCCAGGTCGCGGACTGAAGCTTTCTTT
CASSLSRSRTEAFF
>-|TRBV30|TRBJ2-1|-
TGTGCCTGGAGTCTGTTATACAATGAGCAGTTCTTC
CAWSLLYNEQFF
>few|TRBV7-6|TRBJ1-1|-
TGTGCCAGCAGCTTATTCAGTTTTATGAACACTGAAGCTTTCTTT
CASSLFSFMNTEAFF